Following are 18 T cell receptor beta chains from one sample sequenced in a study of metastatic and nonmetastatic thyroid tumors. Using MiXCR, TCRdb re-called clones from the PCR reads. The sample holds approximately 70,000 clones; less than 20% are singletons and the top ten take around 13%. Not a single patient had been given any form of treatment at any point before undergoing thyroid surgery. Input material: blood. Receptors originate from a female donor with papillary thyroid cancer or a benign thyroid nodule (not recorded which). Some clones in this sample may be carry-over from other donors' samples.

This clone was picked up many times. The sample has other DNA sequences that encode this CDR3 too. This sequence joins TRBV25-1 and TRBJ1-6, with TRBD1 as a possible D gene (6 bases). Germline-derived CDR1 and CDR2 are MGHDK and SYGVNS. This CDR3 has 12 amino acids. V lost 3 bases and J 19 bases, leaving 16 bases between the germline ends. CDR3 nucleotides: TGTGCCAGCAGTGACATGGGACAAGTTCGTCACTTT. Amino acids: CASSDMGQVRHF.

About this clone itself: A much larger clone lies one base from this, so it may be a read error. V is TRBV6-1 and J is TRBJ2-5; D gene uncertain. V was trimmed by 4 bases and J by 5 bases, leaving 5 bases between them. This CDR3 has 11 amino acids. The germline V gene encodes CDR1 MNHNS and CDR2 SASEGT. CDR3 nucleotide sequence: TGTGCCAGCAGTGGGGCGGAGACCCAGTACTTC. This encodes CASSGAETQYF.

The sample holds many counts of this clone. The gene calls are TRBV6-5 and TRBJ2-7; D is undetermined. Germline CDR1 and CDR2: MNHEY and SVGAGI. V was cut by 0 bases and J by 3 bases, with 6 bases left in between. This CDR3 has 13 residues. The CDR3 reads CASSYSDGYEQYF. For the CDR3, the DNA is TGTGCCAGCAGTTACTCCGACGGCTACGAGCAGTACTTC.

This clone was observed many times. The DNA for the CDR3 is TGCAGTGCTAGTTGGGGTCTTAATGAAAAACTGTTTTTT. This codes for CSASWGLNEKLFF. J is TRBJ1-4 and V is TRBV20-1; no definite D call. V gave up 3 bases and J gave up 4 bases, with 9 bases separating them. This CDR3 contains 13 residues. Germline V CDR1 and CDR2: DFQATT, SNEGSKA (reference sequence).

The sample holds many counts of this clone. This chain joins TRBV25-1 and TRBJ1-1; D might be TRBD1 (6 bases). The CDR3 spans 13 residues. With 1 base removed from V and 9 bases from J, the gap between germline ends came to 12 bases. Germline lookup yields CDR1 MGHDK and CDR2 SYGVNS. The CDR3: CASSELPGQQAFF. The CDR3 nucleotides read TGTGCCAGCAGTGAATTGCCGGGACAACAAGCTTTCTTT.

The chain carries TRBV19 and TRBJ1-2, with 8 bases identical to TRBD1. CDR1 and CDR2 (germline): LNHDA, SQIVND (reference sequence). CDR3 size: 15 residues. After removal of 5 bases from V and 8 bases from J, the junction contained 13 bases not matched to a gene. In DNA form, the CDR3 reads TGTGCCAGTAGTCCCCAGGGGGCTGATGGTGGGGGCTACACCTTC. Its translation is CASSPQGADGGGYTF.

V and J are TRBV10-3 and TRBJ2-7; no clear D. Trimming removed 2 bases at V and 1 base at J, with 6 bases between. CDR1 is ENHRY, CDR2 SYGVKD, per germline. The CDR3 loop spans 13 amino acids. The CDR3 here is CAISEGESYEQYF. DNA for the CDR3: TGTGCCATCAGTGAGGGGGAATCCTACGAGCAGTACTTC.

This clone was recorded at least ten times. V and J are TRBV6-5 and TRBJ1-1, with D possibly TRBD1 on 5 matching bases. CDR3 length: 15 residues. Germline loops: CDR1 MNHEY, CDR2 SVGAGI. Trimming cost V 0 bases and J 11 bases, with 19 bases left between them. The CDR3 bases are TGTGCCAGCAGTTACTCGGCCGGGACCGCGCTGGATGCTTTCTTT. Translation: CASSYSAGTALDAFF.

This clone was recorded many times. The chain employs TRBV11-2 and TRBJ2-1; 7 bases are a match to TRBD1. Germline CDR1 reads SGHAT; CDR2 reads FQNNGV. The CDR3 is 16 residues long. Trimming took 1 base from V and 4 from J; bases not matched to a gene: 7. Written as DNA, the CDR3 is TGTGCCAGCAGCTTAGTCGGGTCAGGGGGATACAATGAGCAGTTCTTC. Translated, it gives CASSLVGSGGYNEQFF.

This clone showed up many times. CDR3 nucleotide sequence: TGTGCCAGCAGCCAAGGGACCCGAAGCACAGATACGCAGTATTTT. Protein: CASSQGTRSTDTQYF. The V and J genes are TRBV14 and TRBJ2-3; D not resolved. Germline-derived CDR1 and CDR2 are SGHDN and FVKESK. There are 15 residues in the CDR3. Trimming stripped 1 base from V and 0 bases from J, with 8 bases between.

This sequence joins TRBV20-1 and TRBJ2-2, with TRBD2 identical over 8 bases. J lost 4 bases, V lost 3 bases, and 4 bases had no gene match. This CDR3 contains 14 residues. Germline-derived CDR1 and CDR2 are DFQATT and SNEGSKA (reference sequence). This chain's CDR3 is CSASGSGSTGELFF. The DNA of the CDR3 is TGCAGTGCTAGTGGGAGCGGGAGCACCGGGGAGCTGTTTTTT.

This clone has ten or more counts. The rearrangement joins TRBV10-1 to TRBJ2-3, with D tentatively TRBD2 (5 bases). The CDR3 runs 15 residues. Germline V gene lookup returns CDR1 WNHNN and CDR2 SYGVQD (reference sequence). V dropped 4 bases and J dropped 4 bases, with 15 bases sitting between them. In DNA form, the CDR3 reads TGCGCCAGCAGTGGCGACGTTTTTAGCGCAGATACGCAGTATTTT. Residues: CASSGDVFSADTQYF.

This clone was found many times. This chain connects TRBV5-6 to TRBJ1-1; tentative D call: TRBD1 (6 bases). The CDR3 is 14 amino acids. With 5 bases removed from V and 5 bases from J, the gap between germline ends came to 16 bases. The germline V gene has CDR1 SGHDT and CDR2 YYEEEE. Here the CDR3 reads CASSRTEAITEAFF. The CDR3 nucleotides read TGTGCCAGCAGTCGGACAGAGGCGATAACTGAAGCTTTCTTT.

This clone was observed many times. The chain joins TRBV6-5 to TRBJ1-1, with D hard to call. Germline CDR1 reads MNHEY; CDR2 reads SVGAGI. The CDR3 is made up of 14 amino acids. Trimming took 2 bases from V and 11 from J, leaving 18 bases between them. The DNA of the CDR3 is TGTGCCAGCAGTTACGGTTGGACGGGTACGCCGGCTTTCTTT. Residues: CASSYGWTGTPAFF.

This clone occurred many times. This chain joins TRBV3-1 and TRBJ2-2; 7 bases agree with TRBD2. The CDR3 spans 17 residues. V was clipped by 3 bases and J by 2 bases; unmatched bases: 9. Germline CDR1 LGHDT, CDR2 YNNKEL (reference sequence). CDR3 nucleotides: TGTGCCAGCAGCCATCCCGAAGCGGGGTTTAACACCGGGGAGCTGTTTTTT. Its translation: CASSHPEAGFNTGELFF.

The table lists this clone with many counts. This chain connects TRBV6-1 to TRBJ1-2; tentatively, D is TRBD1 (5 bases). From germline, CDR1 is MNHNS and CDR2 SASEGT. CDR3 size: 12 residues. Trimming stripped 5 bases from V and 7 bases from J, with 11 bases between. CDR3 protein: CASSPSGLGYTF. CDR3 bases: TGTGCCAGCAGTCCCTCGGGACTTGGCTACACCTTC.

This clone was seen repeatedly, ten times or more. This chain uses TRBV4-2 with TRBJ2-7, with D unclear. Deletions cut 5 bases from V and 4 bases from J, with 9 bases between. The germline gives CDR1 LGHNA, CDR2 YNFKEQ. This CDR3 is 12 amino acids long. CDR3 loop: CASSSTPYEQYF. The CDR3 DNA reads as TGTGCCAGCAGCTCGACGCCATACGAGCAGTACTTC.

Comment on this clone: A much larger clone sits a single nucleotide away, making a read error possible. Within the sample, other DNA sequences also encode this same CDR3. V is TRBV29-1 and J is TRBJ2-1, with 10 bases identical to TRBD1. Germline V gene sequence: CDR1 SQVTM, CDR2 ANQGSEA. The CDR3 consists of 11 residues. The CDR3 bases are TGCAGCGTTTCCCCGGGACAGGGGACTAGGTTC. Its translation: CSVSPGQGTRF.